The source of this T cell receptor beta chain is a study of regulatory T cells in long-lasting Graves disease. Study-level points and caveats: The persistent group shared 2,700 or so public clonotypes, more than the approximately 890 shared by new patients.

V was cut by 2 bases and J by 6 bases, with 11 bases left in between. The CDR3 sequence is 13 residues long. CDR1 and CDR2 (germline): MNHEY, SVGAGI. Time point denoted: newly diagnosed GD, antithyroid drugs for less than 3 months. Construction of the TCR library relied on RNA isolated from PBMCs. In building TCR beta libraries, iRepertoire HTBI primers were used together with Arm-PCR of CDR3 regions. A single record per CDR3 protein comes from TCRdb applying MiXCR to the multiplex PCR reads. The sample holds 530,000 or so distinct CDR3 sequences, roughly a sixth seen once. As concerns this clonotype: The target antigen is unknown.

The data were also submitted as part of a second study, on T cells in Graves' hyperthyroidism and ophthalmopathy. That publication notes: The blood repertoire included most of the expanded thyroid clonotypes above 0.001.

This receptor was identified in a young man with Graves disease. Sequenced material: peripheral blood mononuclear cells (PBMCs), taken at new diagnosis, from a patient treated with antithyroid drugs. The rearrangement uses TRBV6-5 and TRBJ2-7, with a tentative D call TRBD1 (6 bases). The CDR3: CASSYTTGREQYF. The CDR3 DNA reads TGTGCCAGCAGTTACACTACAGGGCGCGAGCAGTACTTC.